Following are 14 T cell receptor beta chains from one sample sequenced in a study of CD8+ T cells in alopecia areata. cDNA serving as the sequencing template came from extracted, reverse transcribed RNA. Libraries were prepared by immunoSEQ multiplex PCR; TCRdb keeps only in-frame clonotypes and omits some of them. The sample has about 150,000 clones; roughly 64% are singletons. This material consisted of CD4+ T cells sorted from blood, taken at week 0. Source of these receptors: a human donor with alopecia areata.

In this sample, this clone turned up once. The chain combines TRBV19 with TRBJ1-1, with 7 nucleotides matching TRBD1. Trimming took 5 bases from V and 4 from J; bases not matched to a gene: 7. Germline V gene lookup returns CDR1 LNHDA and CDR2 SQIVND (reference sequence). The length of the CDR3 is 14 residues. The CDR3 bases are TGTGCCAGTAGTCCCTCGGACAGGCCCACTGAAGCTTTCTTT. Translation gives CASSPSDRPTEAFF.

The chain carries TRBV18 and TRBJ2-7, with D perhaps TRBD1 (6 bases). V was cut by 6 bases and J by 3 bases, with 15 bases left in between. This CDR3 spans 14 amino acids. Germline V gene sequence: CDR1 KGHSH, CDR2 LQKENI. CDR3 loop: CASSKLDRIYEQYF. The CDR3, as DNA: TGTGCCAGCTCCAAACTGGACAGAATCTACGAGCAGTACTTC.

The chain is built from TRBV2 and TRBJ2-7, with D perhaps TRBD2 (6 bases). The CDR3 spans 13 residues. Germline V gene data show CDR1 as SNHLY and CDR2 as FYNNEI. The V gene lost 6 bases and the J gene lost 2 bases, with 11 bases spanning the gap. CDR3 coding DNA: TGTGCCAGCAGCGGGACTCTCACCTACGAGCAGTACTTC. Translated: CASSGTLTYEQYF. The full variable domain, with the rest looked up from reference TRBV2 and TRBJ2-7, is EPEVTQTPSHQVTQMGQEVILRCVPISNHLYFYWYRQILGQKVEFLVSFYNNEISEKSEIFDDQFSVERPDGSNFTLKIRSTKLEDSAMYFCASSGTLTYEQYFGPGTRLTVT.

There are a few counts of this clone. The chain uses TRBV7-9 and TRBJ1-6; a weak D match, TRBD1 (5 bases). The CDR3 is 16 residues long. Germline-derived CDR1 and CDR2 are SEHNR and FQNEAQ (reference sequence). The germline V and J ends were trimmed by 2 bases and 8 bases, with 16 bases remaining between them. The CDR3 region has the DNA TGTGCCAGCAGCTTATGGTGGGGGGGTTCGGATTCACCCCTCCACTTT. This gives the protein CASSLWWGGSDSPLHF.

The table lists this clone with a few counts. At the DNA level, this CDR3 is encoded by other sequences in the same sample as well. The chain carries TRBV29-1 and TRBJ1-2; D gene ambiguous. Trimming cost V 3 bases and J 5 bases, with 4 bases left between them. The CDR3 totals 10 residues. CDR1 and CDR2 (germline): SQVTM, ANQGSEA. The CDR3 here is CSVEGYGYTF. The CDR3 DNA follows: TGCAGCGTTGAGGGGTATGGCTACACCTTC.

The gene calls are TRBV7-9 and TRBJ1-2; D remains unclear. This CDR3 spans 13 amino acids. Germline CDR1 reads SEHNR; CDR2 reads FQNEAQ (reference sequence). The V and J ends lost 0 bases and 5 bases respectively, with 7 bases between them. CDR3 amino acids: CASSLAGRYGYTF. CDR3 DNA: TGTGCCAGCAGCTTAGCAGGGAGGTATGGCTACACCTTC.

This clone has a handful of counts. The chain combines TRBV23-1 with TRBJ2-5, with 9 bases matching TRBD1. TRBV23-1 is flagged as an ORF with uncertain function. V was clipped by 4 bases and J by 4 bases; unmatched bases: 10. The CDR3 sequence is 16 residues long. CDR3 sequence reads: CASSPPQGASGETQYF. CDR3 coding DNA: TGCGCCAGCAGTCCACCACAGGGGGCGAGTGGAGAGACCCAGTACTTC.

The J gene is TRBJ2-5, the V gene TRBV30, with D unresolved. This CDR3 contains 13 residues. Trimming cost V 0 bases and J 0 bases, with 5 bases left between them. Germline V CDR1 and CDR2: GTSNPN, SVGIG (reference sequence). CDR3 loop: CAWSVYYQETQYF. CDR3 coding DNA: TGTGCCTGGAGTGTATACTACCAAGAGACCCAGTACTTC. The whole variable domain, filled in from reference TRBV30 and TRBJ2-5, reads SQTIHQWPATLVQPVGSPLSLECTVEGTSNPNLYWYRQAAGRGLQLLFYSVGIGQISSEVPQNLSASRPQDRQFILSSKKLLLSDSGFYLCAWSVYYQETQYFGPGTRLLVL.

The chain's CDR3 is CAWSEGDGNQPQHF. The CDR3, as DNA: TGTGCCTGGAGTGAAGGGGACGGGAATCAGCCCCAGCATTTT. This sequence joins TRBV30 and TRBJ1-5, with D possibly TRBD1 on 5 matching bases. This CDR3 has 14 residues. Germline values: CDR1 GTSNPN, CDR2 SVGIG (reference sequence). Trimming shortened V by 1 base and J by 4 bases, and 11 bases separated the two germline ends.

This clone was detected only a few times. The chain employs TRBV7-9 and TRBJ2-3; 8 bases map to TRBD2. Unmatched junction bases numbered 6, after V lost 4 bases and J lost 0 bases. This CDR3 has 16 amino acids. Germline V lookup: CDR1 SEHNR, CDR2 FQNEAQ (reference sequence). The CDR3 DNA is TGTGCCAGCAGCTCCCGTAGCGGGGCTAGCACAGATACGCAGTATTTT. The encoded protein is CASSSRSGASTDTQYF.

This clone was found once. The chain employs TRBV7-8 and TRBJ1-5; tentatively, D is TRBD1 (6 bases). This CDR3 has 15 residues. V was clipped by 5 bases and J by 4 bases, with 15 bases between them. Germline assignment: CDR1 SGHVS and CDR2 FQNEAQ. This CDR3 reads CASSQRDISNQPQHF. Written as DNA, the CDR3 is TGTGCCAGCAGCCAAAGGGACATAAGTAATCAGCCCCAGCATTTT.

The chain uses TRBV7-6 and TRBJ2-1; 10 bases map to TRBD1. This CDR3 has 13 amino acids. Germline assignment: CDR1 SGHVS and CDR2 FNYEAQ. Trimming at V came to 6 bases and at J to 5 bases, leaving 1 base not matched to a gene. This CDR3 reads CASRGQGNNEQFF. DNA of the CDR3: TGTGCCAGCAGGGGACAGGGGAACAATGAGCAGTTCTTC.

The table lists this clone with a count of one. CDR3 sequence (DNA): TGCGCCAGCAGCTTGGTTTACAGCACCGGGGAGCTGTTTTTT. Translating it yields CASSLVYSTGELFF. The chain uses TRBV5-1 and TRBJ2-2; no clear D gene. The CDR3 loop spans 14 amino acids. The germline CDR1 and CDR2 sequences are SGHRS and YFSETQ. Trimming took off 0 bases at V and 4 bases at J, with 7 bases between the two ends.

The chain joins TRBV20-1 to TRBJ2-5; D ambiguous. The CDR3 totals 11 residues. The ends were cut back, 0 bases at V and 5 bases at J, with 4 bases in the middle. CDR1 and CDR2 (germline): DFQATT, SNEGSKA (reference sequence). The CDR3 is CSARDFETQYF. The CDR3 coding sequence is TGCAGTGCTAGAGATTTCGAGACCCAGTACTTC.